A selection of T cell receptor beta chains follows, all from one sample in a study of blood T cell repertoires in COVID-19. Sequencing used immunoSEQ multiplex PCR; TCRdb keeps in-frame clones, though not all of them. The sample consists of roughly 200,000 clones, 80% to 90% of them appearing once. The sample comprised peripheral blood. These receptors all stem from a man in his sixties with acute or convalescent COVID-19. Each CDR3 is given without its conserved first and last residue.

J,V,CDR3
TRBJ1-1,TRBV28,ASYGPGQNTEAF
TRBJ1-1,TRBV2,ASSAGGYEAF
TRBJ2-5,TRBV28,ASSPLRGVATQY
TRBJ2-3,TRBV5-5,ASSWSARGTDTQY
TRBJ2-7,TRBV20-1,SASSHRLYEQY
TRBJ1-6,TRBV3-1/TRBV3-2,ASSQERGSPLH
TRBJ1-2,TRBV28,ASSLGTGGSGYT
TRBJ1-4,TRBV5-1,ASSDGTGGITSEKLF
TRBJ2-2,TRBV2,ASSNLNTGELF
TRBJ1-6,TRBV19,ASSIGRALH
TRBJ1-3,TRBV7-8,ASSLSRDAGNTIY
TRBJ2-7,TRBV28,ASSFPGGSSFPVEQY
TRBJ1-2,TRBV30,AWRAVGTEYYGYT
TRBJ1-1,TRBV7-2,ASRPGNMNTEAF
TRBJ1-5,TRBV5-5,ASSPGTGYSNQPQH
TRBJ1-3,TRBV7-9,ASSLAQAGNTIY
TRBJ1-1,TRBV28,ASSLATGVGTEAF
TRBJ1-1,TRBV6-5,ASSKGGATEAF
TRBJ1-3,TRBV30,ALDTGIVGNTIY
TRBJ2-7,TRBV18,ASSPTSFEQY
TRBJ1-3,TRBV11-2,ASSFEGGSGNTIY
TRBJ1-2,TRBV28,ASSLSPIADYGYT
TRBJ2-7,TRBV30,AWNRQGRSEQY
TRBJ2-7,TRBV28,ASSLGLAGAYEQY
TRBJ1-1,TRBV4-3,ASSQDSRANTEAF
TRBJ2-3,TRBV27,ASSLFRPRGGTDTQY
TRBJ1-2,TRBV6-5,ASTRLGDRESYT
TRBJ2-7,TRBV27,ASSLGLPYEQY
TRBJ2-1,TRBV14,ASSLTGTSRHNEQF
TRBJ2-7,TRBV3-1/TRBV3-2,ASSQAGTATYEQY
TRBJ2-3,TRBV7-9,ASSLTVPLAGRTDTQY
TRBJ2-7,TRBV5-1,ASSLAGSYEQY
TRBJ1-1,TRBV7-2,ASSLHMNTEAF
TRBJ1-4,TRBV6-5,ASRYRGLANEKLF
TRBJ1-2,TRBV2,ASSEVGSLGYGYT
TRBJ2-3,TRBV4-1,ASSQGWAQDTQY
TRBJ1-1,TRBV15,ATSRDKPYEAF
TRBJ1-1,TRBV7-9,ASSSTWGSEAF
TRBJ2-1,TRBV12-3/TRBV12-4,ASSLAGGNEQF
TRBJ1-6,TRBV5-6,ASSWRQYNSPLH
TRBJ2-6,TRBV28,ASTSRPGAGANVLT
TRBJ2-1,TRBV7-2,ASSLRKGDEQF
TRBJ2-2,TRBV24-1,ATSARTAYTGELF
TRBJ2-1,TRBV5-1,ASSWRPAGGHNEQF
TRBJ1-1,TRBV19,ASTGMGQANTEAF